Following are 17 T cell receptor beta chains from one sample sequenced in a study of blood T cell repertoires in COVID-19. TCRdb's table, derived via immunoSEQ multiplex PCR, lists solely in-frame clones and lacks some. The sample has some 200,000 clones, more than 65% seen once. The sample was PBMCs or T cells enriched from blood (not recorded which). The receptors here all came from a man aged 35-49 years who had recovered from COVID-19.

The rearrangement joins TRBV5-1 to TRBJ2-1; 7 bases are a match to TRBD2. There are 15 residues in the CDR3. With 4 bases clipped from V and 8 bases from J, the junction kept 12 bases outside the gene matches. CDR1 is SGHRS, CDR2 YFSETQ, per germline. The CDR3 bases are TGCGCCAGCAGCCATCCACTTAGACTAGCCGATGAGCAGTTCTTC. It specifies CASSHPLRLADEQFF.

CDR3 amino acids: CASSWDSGDTEAFF. CDR3 nucleotides: TGTGCCAGCAGCTGGGACAGTGGAGACACTGAAGCTTTCTTT. The rearrangement uses TRBV6-4 and TRBJ1-1; 7 bases match TRBD1. J gave up 3 bases and V 6 bases, and 7 bases lay outside the gene matches. CDR1 is MRHNA, CDR2 SNTAGT, per germline. The CDR3 has 14 amino acids.

The J gene is TRBJ1-2, the V gene TRBV28; D is undetermined. The CDR3 is 12 residues long. Germline CDR1 and CDR2: MDHEN and SYDVKM. V was shortened by 4 bases and J by 3 bases, with 6 bases between the two germline ends. Here the CDR3 DNA reads TGTGCCAGCAGTTCTACGGACTATGGCTACACCTTC. Translating it yields CASSSTDYGYTF.

This clone came up once. The rearrangement uses TRBV3-1 (or the pseudogene TRBV3-2) and TRBJ2-7; D might be TRBD1 (5 bases). The CDR3 length is 15 residues. Between the trimmed V and J ends, which lost 0 bases and 6 bases, there was a span of 15 bases. Germline V CDR1 and CDR2: LGHDT, YNNKEL (reference sequence). CDR3 bases: TGTGCCAGCAGCCAAGATGTCGTTAGAAGGGGCGAGCAGTACTTC. This gives the protein CASSQDVVRRGEQYF.

This clone came up many times. V is TRBV9 and J is TRBJ2-1, with 7 bases matching TRBD1. The CDR3 sequence is 15 residues long. Germline lookup yields CDR1 SGDLS and CDR2 YYNGEE. The J segment lost 5 bases and the V segment lost 3 bases, leaving 8 bases of the junction unmatched. The CDR3 is CASSANWDSHNEQFF. DNA for the CDR3: TGTGCCAGCAGCGCAAACTGGGACAGCCACAATGAGCAGTTCTTC.

This chain links TRBV7-9 with TRBJ2-2, with D perhaps TRBD2 (6 bases). The CDR3 has 15 residues. CDR1 and CDR2 from the germline V gene are SEHNR and FQNEAQ (reference sequence). V was trimmed by 6 bases and J by 7 bases, leaving 18 bases between them. CDR3 sequence: CASRGGPSGYGELFF. The CDR3 coding sequence is TGTGCCAGCAGAGGAGGGCCGAGCGGGTACGGGGAGCTGTTTTTT.

The chain has TRBV6-5 and TRBJ2-1; 7 bases fit TRBD2. The germline CDR1 and CDR2 sequences are MNHEY and SVGAGI. J gave up 3 bases and V 7 bases, and 9 bases lay outside the gene matches. The CDR3 is 15 amino acids. In DNA, the CDR3 is TGTGCCAGCATTAGTGGGGCGGGGGTCTACAATGAGCAGTTCTTC. Protein sequence: CASISGAGVYNEQFF.

The chain is built from TRBV5-1 and TRBJ1-1; possible D gene TRBD1, 6 bases. The CDR3 spans 15 residues. V lost 2 bases and J 0 bases, leaving 11 bases between the germline ends. The germline CDR1 and CDR2 sequences are SGHRS and YFSETQ. In DNA form, the CDR3 reads TGCGCCAGCAGCTTAACCGGGACATTGAACACTGAAGCTTTCTTT. Its translation is CASSLTGTLNTEAFF.

V usage is TRBV24-1 and J usage is TRBJ2-7; 9 positions agree with TRBD1. V dropped 3 bases and J dropped 5; count of bases not matched to a gene: 10. CDR1 and CDR2 from the germline V gene are KGHDR and SFDVKD. CDR3 length: 16 amino acids. The CDR3 nucleotides read TGTGCCACCAGTGATGGGCCGGGACAGGGTAACCACGAGCAGTACTTC. Its protein product is CATSDGPGQGNHEQYF.

The chain is built from TRBV9 and TRBJ2-7, with D possibly matching TRBD2 (5 bases). The CDR3 runs to 14 residues. The germline gives CDR1 SGDLS, CDR2 YYNGEE. The V and J ends lost 0 bases and 6 bases respectively, with 13 bases between them. The CDR3 spells CASSVARMDSEQYF. CDR3 sequence (DNA): TGTGCCAGCAGCGTAGCTCGCATGGACTCCGAGCAGTACTTC.

The J gene is TRBJ1-3, the V gene TRBV7-9; 7 positions match TRBD1. J lost 0 bases, V lost 5 bases, and 16 bases had no gene match. The CDR3 extends over 19 amino acids. Germline CDR1 reads SEHNR; CDR2 reads FQNEAQ (reference sequence). CDR3 residues: CASSSPQGQGVFSGNTIYF. CDR3 nucleotides: TGTGCCAGCAGCAGCCCCCAGGGCCAGGGGGTCTTCTCTGGAAACACCATATATTTT.

This rearrangement joins TRBV4-1 to TRBJ1-2; a weak D match, TRBD1 (5 bases). CDR1 is MGHRA and CDR2 is YSYEKL in the germline V gene. Trimming cost V 0 bases and J 7 bases, with 15 bases left between them. The CDR3 sequence is 15 residues long. CDR3 sequence reads: CASSQDETSRVGYTF. In nucleotides, the CDR3 is TGCGCCAGCAGCCAAGATGAAACAAGCAGGGTTGGCTACACCTTC.

V and J are TRBV5-1 and TRBJ1-1, with 7 bases matching TRBD1. Trimming removed 3 bases from V and 7 bases from J; junction bases left unmatched: 12. Germline V gives CDR1 SGHRS, CDR2 YFSETQ. CDR3 length: 15 residues. Here the CDR3 reads CASSSSTGRNGEAFF. CDR3 nucleotides: TGCGCCAGCAGCTCATCGACAGGGAGGAACGGTGAAGCTTTCTTT.

This clone has a handful of counts. The rearrangement links TRBV9 to TRBJ2-7; perhaps TRBD1 as D (6 bases). Germline loops: CDR1 SGDLS, CDR2 YYNGEE. V was clipped by 0 bases and J by 6 bases, with 13 bases between them. The CDR3 sequence is 14 residues long. CDR3 in DNA: TGTGCCAGCAGCGTAGACAGGGAAGAAGGCGAGCAGTACTTC. Its protein is CASSVDREEGEQYF.

The V call is TRBV29-1, the J call TRBJ1-1; 7 nucleotides align to TRBD1. Trimming took 6 bases from V and 1 from J; bases not matched to a gene: 17. Germline loops: CDR1 SQVTM, CDR2 ANQGSEA. CDR3 length: 17 residues. CDR3: CSVARGNWGQQNTEAFF. Here the CDR3 DNA reads TGCAGCGTCGCCCGGGGTAACTGGGGACAGCAGAACACTGAAGCTTTCTTT. Full variable domain (outside the CDR3, taken from reference TRBV29-1 and TRBJ1-1): SAVISQKPSRDICQRGTSLTIQCQVDSQVTMMFWYRQQPGQSLTLIATANQGSEATYESGFVIDKFPISRPNLTFSTLTVSNMSPEDSSIYLCSVARGNWGQQNTEAFFGQGTRLTVV.

As regards this clone: The same CDR3 arises from other DNA sequences in this sample as well. This chain links TRBV5-1 with TRBJ2-7, with 10 bases lining up with TRBD1. Germline V lookup: CDR1 SGHRS, CDR2 YFSETQ. There are 14 residues in the CDR3. V dropped 2 bases and J dropped 2; count of bases not matched to a gene: 1. CDR3 DNA: TGCGCCAGCAGCTTAGGACAGGGGGCCTACGAGCAGTACTTC. This gives the protein CASSLGQGAYEQYF.

The CDR3 loop is CAWSVPARDTQYF. CDR3 DNA: TGTGCCTGGAGTGTCCCTGCCCGGGATACGCAGTATTTT. The chain employs TRBV30 and TRBJ2-3; no definite D call. The CDR3 is 13 amino acids. CDR1 and CDR2 (germline): GTSNPN, SVGIG (reference sequence). V gave up 0 bases and J gave up 6 bases, with 10 bases separating them.